This T cell receptor beta chain came from a study of CD8+ T cells in alopecia areata. Overall study context: Treated patients received oral tofacitinib, 5 to 10 mg twice daily.

Study-wide results and caveats: Mice showed clearer TCR sharing than patients did, a gap that was possibly HLA-related. Lesional scalp, notably in alopecia totalis/universalis, had clonality above that of normal scalp.

As for this clone: No antigen is known for it.

The germline CDR1 and CDR2 sequences are SGDLS and YYNGEE. Between the trimmed V and J ends, which lost 4 bases and 4 bases, there was a span of 14 bases. The CDR3 totals 15 residues. Alopecia areata patients had lesional scalp punch biopsies and peripheral blood taken from them. The sequencing template was cDNA reverse transcribed from extracted RNA. Sequencing used immunoSEQ multiplex PCR; TCRdb keeps in-frame clones, though not all of them. The sample shows around 250,000 clones, under 70% of them seen only once. The receptor's source is a human donor with alopecia areata. The sample consisted of CD4+ T cells sorted from blood, taken at week 0. J is TRBJ2-2 and V is TRBV9; the D gene is possibly TRBD1 (6 bases). CDR3 protein: CASSPQLGGTGELFF. In DNA, the CDR3 is TGTGCCAGCAGCCCCCAGTTAGGGGGCACCGGGGAGCTGTTTTTT.